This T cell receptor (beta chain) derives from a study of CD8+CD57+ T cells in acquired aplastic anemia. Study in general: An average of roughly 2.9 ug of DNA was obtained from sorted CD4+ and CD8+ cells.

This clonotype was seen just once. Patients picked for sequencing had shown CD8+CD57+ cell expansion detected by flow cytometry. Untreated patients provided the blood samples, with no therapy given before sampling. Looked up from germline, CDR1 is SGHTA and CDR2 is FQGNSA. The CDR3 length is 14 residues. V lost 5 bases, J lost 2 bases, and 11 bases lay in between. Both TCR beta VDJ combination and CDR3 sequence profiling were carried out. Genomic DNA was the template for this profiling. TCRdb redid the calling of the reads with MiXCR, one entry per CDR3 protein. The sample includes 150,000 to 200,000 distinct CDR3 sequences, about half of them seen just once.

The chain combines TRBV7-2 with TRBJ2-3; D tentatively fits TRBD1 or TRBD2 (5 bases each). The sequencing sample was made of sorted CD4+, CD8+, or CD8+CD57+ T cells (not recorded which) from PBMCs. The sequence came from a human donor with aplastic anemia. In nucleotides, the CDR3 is TGTGCCAGCAGCGTTCGGGACGTCACAGATACGCAGTATTTT. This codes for CASSVRDVTDTQYF.